These 21 T cell receptor beta chains originate from one sample sequenced in a study of blood T cell repertoires in COVID-19. Produced via immunoSEQ multiplex PCR; TCRdb's table is partial and in-frame only. The sample has about 250,000 clones, 83% seen once. The specimen sequenced was peripheral blood. The receptors were gathered from a man in his forties or fifties with active or convalescent COVID-19.

The chain is built from TRBV7-9 and TRBJ2-7; 16 bases fit TRBD2. Germline V CDR1 and CDR2: SEHNR, FQNEAQ (reference sequence). This CDR3 is 19 amino acids long. The V gene end was trimmed by 3 bases and the J gene end by 0 bases; junction bases not matched to a gene: 8. The CDR3 DNA reads as TGTGCCAGCAGCTTCGGGACTAGCGGGGGGGCCATTGGCTCCTACGAGCAGTACTTC. Encoded protein: CASSFGTSGGAIGSYEQYF.

The gene calls are TRBV5-1 and TRBJ2-7; D may be TRBD1 (6 bases). From germline, CDR1 is SGHRS and CDR2 YFSETQ. Between the trimmed V and J ends, which lost 1 base and 0 bases, there was a span of 20 bases. The CDR3 extends over 18 amino acids. CDR3 sequence reads: CASSLIAGTPASSYEQYF. CDR3 sequence (DNA): TGCGCCAGCAGCTTGATAGCCGGGACACCTGCTAGCTCCTACGAGCAGTACTTC. The complete variable domain, with remaining parts taken from reference TRBV5-1 and TRBJ2-7, reads KAGVTQTPRYLIKTRGQQVTLSCSPISGHRSVSWYQQTPGQGLQFLFEYFSETQRNKGNFPGRFSGRQFSNSRSEMNVSTLELGDSALYLCASSLIAGTPASSYEQYFGPGTRLTVT.

J is TRBJ2-7 and V is TRBV3-1 (or the pseudogene TRBV3-2); tentatively, D is TRBD2 (6 bases). Trimming took 4 bases from V and 5 from J, leaving 9 bases between them. Germline loops: CDR1 LGHDT, CDR2 YNNKEL (reference sequence). This CDR3 has 12 amino acids. The CDR3 loop reads CASSRGGNEQYF. In DNA, the CDR3 is TGTGCCAGCAGCCGCGGAGGGAACGAGCAGTACTTC.

This CDR3 is CASDGLADQETQYF. In DNA, the CDR3 is TGTGCCAGTGACGGACTAGCTGATCAAGAGACCCAGTACTTC. This chain uses TRBV6-5 with TRBJ2-5; 8 bases fit TRBD2. There are 14 residues in the CDR3. The junction had 8 bases not matched to a gene; V was cut back by 9 bases and J by 2 bases. Germline V gene data show CDR1 as MNHEY and CDR2 as SVGAGI.

The chain has TRBV29-1 and TRBJ1-1; D gene unclear. Germline assignment: CDR1 SQVTM and CDR2 ANQGSEA. CDR3 size: 14 residues. V lost 2 bases to trimming and J lost 3 bases, with 13 bases between them. CDR3 in amino acids: CSVEIKFADTEAFF. The CDR3 region has the DNA TGCAGCGTTGAAATAAAATTTGCGGACACTGAAGCTTTCTTT.

This sequence joins TRBV19 and TRBJ1-5; the match to TRBD1 covers 8 bases. CDR1 and CDR2 from the germline V gene are LNHDA and SQIVND (reference sequence). The trim removed 7 bases at V and 4 bases at J, leaving 9 bases unmatched. The CDR3 has 15 residues. Written as DNA, the CDR3 is TGTGCCAGTAAATCCGGACAGGGACTAAATCAGCCCCAGCATTTT. Translating it yields CASKSGQGLNQPQHF.

Only a few counts were recorded for this clone. The rearrangement links TRBV19 to TRBJ1-2, with 9 bases that match TRBD1. The germline gives CDR1 LNHDA, CDR2 SQIVND (reference sequence). This CDR3 region has 14 residues. V lost 6 bases to trimming and J lost 5 bases; unmatched junction nucleotides: 7. The CDR3 bases are TGTGCCAGTAGATCGGGACAGGGAAATTATGGCTACACCTTC. Its translation: CASRSGQGNYGYTF.

The chain recombines TRBV6-5 with TRBJ2-7, with TRBD1 matching over 10 bases. Germline loops: CDR1 MNHEY, CDR2 SVGAGI. This CDR3 has 16 residues. After removal of 2 bases from V and 5 bases from J, the junction contained 9 bases not matched to a gene. CDR3 sequence (DNA): TGTGCCAGCAGTTACAACCCGGGACAGGGGCTCAACGAGCAGTACTTC. Its translation: CASSYNPGQGLNEQYF.

The rearrangement uses TRBV18 and TRBJ1-1; D call uncertain. Per the germline V gene, CDR1 is KGHSH and CDR2 is LQKENI. The CDR3 sequence is 14 residues long. V was trimmed by 1 base and J by 3 bases, leaving 9 bases between them. Written as DNA, the CDR3 is TGTGCCAGCTCACCACTTGACGACTACACTGAAGCTTTCTTT. This sequence encodes CASSPLDDYTEAFF.

The rearrangement uses TRBV7-9 and TRBJ1-6, with 9 nucleotides matching TRBD1. The V segment lost 5 bases and the J segment 8 bases; nucleotides outside the gene matches: 10. Germline CDR1 SEHNR, CDR2 FQNEAQ (reference sequence). The CDR3 runs to 16 residues. In DNA form, the CDR3 reads TGTGCCAGCAGCACACAGGGGGCCTTTAAGGATTCACCCCTCCACTTT. The encoded protein is CASSTQGAFKDSPLHF.

The chain is built from TRBV7-3 and TRBJ1-1; the match to TRBD1 covers 8 bases. Trimming at V came to 5 bases and at J to 3 bases, leaving 2 bases not matched to a gene. CDR1 and CDR2 from the germline V gene are SGHTA and FQGTGA. This CDR3 contains 13 residues. This chain's CDR3 is CASSRQGYTEAFF. CDR3 in DNA: TGTGCCAGCAGCCGACAGGGGTACACTGAAGCTTTCTTT.

This chain joins TRBV11-3 and TRBJ2-7; 10 nucleotides agree with TRBD2. The CDR3 is 15 residues long. Germline CDR1 is SGHNT and CDR2 is YENEEA. After removal of 3 bases from V and 2 bases from J, the junction contained 4 bases not matched to a gene. The CDR3, as DNA: TGTGCCAGCAGCTTTTCCGGGACTAGCGCCTACGAGCAGTACTTC. Its protein product is CASSFSGTSAYEQYF.

V is TRBV6-1 and J is TRBJ1-1, with a tentative D call TRBD1 (5 bases). Trimming took off 3 bases at V and 2 bases at J, with 10 bases between the two ends. The germline V gene encodes CDR1 MNHNS and CDR2 SASEGT. The CDR3 runs to 14 residues. CDR3 DNA: TGTGCCAGCAGTGACGGGGGGAGAAACACTGAAGCTTTCTTT. This codes for CASSDGGRNTEAFF.

The rearrangement links TRBV4-2 to TRBJ1-4, with 10 bases matching TRBD1. Per the germline V gene, CDR1 is LGHNA and CDR2 is YNFKEQ. The CDR3 is made up of 16 amino acids. V lost 4 bases and J lost 1; bases outside the gene matches: 3. CDR3 DNA: TGTGCCAGCAGCCCTGACAGGGGGCGAACTAATGAAAAACTGTTTTTT. Protein sequence: CASSPDRGRTNEKLFF.

This sequence joins TRBV19 and TRBJ2-2; 7 bases are shared with TRBD2. Germline loops: CDR1 LNHDA, CDR2 SQIVND (reference sequence). CDR3 length equals 15 residues. Unmatched junction bases numbered 9, after V lost 7 bases and J lost 4 bases. For the CDR3, the DNA is TGTGCCAGTACCGAAGACACTAGCGTCACCGGGGAGCTGTTTTTT. Its protein product is CASTEDTSVTGELFF.

This clone has a single count. This chain links TRBV4-2 with TRBJ2-1; the match to TRBD1 covers 8 bases. CDR1 is LGHNA and CDR2 is YNFKEQ in the germline V gene. The CDR3 runs to 15 residues. V was clipped by 4 bases and J by 4 bases; unmatched bases: 6. The CDR3 region has the DNA TGTGCCAGCAGCCCCGGACAGGGTCCATACAATGAGCAGTTCTTC. The encoded protein is CASSPGQGPYNEQFF.

The chain employs TRBV24-1 and TRBJ1-2; 10 bases fit TRBD1. Germline V gene data show CDR1 as KGHDR and CDR2 as SFDVKD. J was trimmed by 2 bases and V by 3 bases; bases with no gene match: 2. The CDR3 consists of 15 residues. CDR3 sequence: CATSDPGQGNYGYTF. In nucleotides, the CDR3 is TGTGCCACCAGTGATCCGGGACAGGGGAACTATGGCTACACCTTC.

The rearrangement uses TRBV11-3 and TRBJ1-1, with a possible D match to TRBD1 (6 bases). In germline, CDR1 is SGHNT, CDR2 YENEEA. Deletions cut 4 bases from V and 6 bases from J, with 12 bases between. This CDR3 comprises 13 residues. This CDR3 reads CASSYRGKSEAFF. CDR3 nucleotides: TGTGCCAGCAGCTATAGGGGGAAATCTGAAGCTTTCTTT.

The chain recombines TRBV6-5 with TRBJ2-1; 10 bases line up with TRBD2. This CDR3 has 15 amino acids. Germline V gives CDR1 MNHEY, CDR2 SVGAGI. V was clipped by 6 bases and J by 4 bases; unmatched bases: 6. DNA for the CDR3: TGTGCCAGCAGGATAGCGGGGGGCTCTTACAATGAGCAGTTCTTC. Translated: CASRIAGGSYNEQFF.

The chain links TRBV24-1 to TRBJ2-7, with a weak D call TRBD2 (5 bases). There are 16 residues in the CDR3. Germline V gene sequence: CDR1 KGHDR, CDR2 SFDVKD. V shed 4 bases and J shed 0 bases, with 15 bases lying between them. CDR3 nucleotides: TGTGCCACCAGTGAATACACAGAGGGTAGCTCCTACGAGCAGTACTTC. Translated, it gives CATSEYTEGSSYEQYF.

This rearrangement joins TRBV30 to TRBJ2-2, with 9 bases that match TRBD2. This CDR3 has 17 residues. The germline gives CDR1 GTSNPN, CDR2 SVGIG (reference sequence). V gave up 0 bases and J gave up 5 bases; unmatched junction bases: 10. The CDR3 nucleotides are TGTGCCTGGAGTGTATTAGCGGGAGTTCTGCGGACCGGGGAGCTGTTTTTT. Translated: CAWSVLAGVLRTGELFF.